This T cell receptor beta chain is drawn from a study of response to subunit inactivated influenza vaccine. Whole-study results and caveats: The authors suggested that few new T cells are recruited per seasonal influenza vaccination.

TCRdb redid the calling of the RT-PCR reads with MiXCR, one entry per CDR3 protein. The table records more than 700,000 distinct CDR3 sequences, around 20% of them present only once. The V end lost 0 bases, the J end lost 1 base, and 10 bases lay between the germline ends. From germline, CDR1 is GTSNPN and CDR2 SVGIG (reference sequence). CDR3 length equals 14 residues. For this clonotype: Its antigen remains unidentified.

This material consisted of PBMCs from blood, taken less than 6 days after vaccination. This receptor was taken from a man in his forties or fifties who received an inactivated influenza vaccine. This chain uses TRBV30 with TRBJ2-7; unclear D gene. The CDR3 DNA sequence: TGTGCCTGGAGTGTGTGGGGTGATTCCTACGAGCAGTACTTC. Protein sequence: CAWSVWGDSYEQYF.